This T cell receptor beta chain stems from a study of T cells in Graves' hyperthyroidism and ophthalmopathy. Broader study findings: Most thyroid clonotypes with frequency above 0.001 were detected in blood.

Trimming left V 3 bases short and J 3 bases short, with 11 bases between. From germline, CDR1 is SQVTM and CDR2 ANQGSEA. The CDR3 spans 13 residues. The source material, RNA transcripts, was used to amplify TCR beta CDR3 regions. The HTBI set primed first-round TCR CDR3 RT-PCR. MiXCR was run by TCRdb on the multiplex PCR reads, yielding one entry per CDR3 protein. The table lists some 570,000 distinct CDR3 sequences, 12% to 15% of them singletons, with roughly 7.7% in the top ten. This clonotype came up many times. Its target is not known. Ophthalmopathy patients had Clinical Activity Score at least 3, NOSPECS grade at least 4, duration under 3 months. PBMCs were sourced from less than 12 ml fresh peripheral blood.

The specimen sequenced was blood. The J gene is TRBJ1-1, the V gene TRBV29-1; maybe TRBD1 (6 bases). The source is a woman aged 18 to 35 with Graves' ophthalmopathy. The DNA for the CDR3 is TGCAGCGTTGATCCCTCAGGGGACACTGAAGCTTTCTTT. Translation: CSVDPSGDTEAFF.